Sequencing of this T cell receptor (beta chain) was carried out in a study of cytotoxic CD8 clonotypes in ibrutinib-treated CLL. Looking at the study overall: The subjects consisted of roughly twelve relapsed/refractory and some 14 treatment-naive individuals, with fewer than 18 IGHV unmutated.

Profiling relied on immunoSEQ multiplex PCR, and the TCRdb table lists in-frame clones only, not all of them. In the table there are tens of thousands of clones, 53% of which are singletons. V lost 3 bases and J lost 4, with 13 bases in between. There are 15 residues in the CDR3. CDR1 and CDR2 from the germline V gene are MDHEN and SYDVKM. This clone was recorded a few times. The sequence came from a human donor with chronic lymphocytic leukemia. The chain links TRBV28 to TRBJ1-5, with no clear D. The sample in question was PBMCs, obtained after 12 months of ibrutinib treatment. DNA for the CDR3: TGTGCCAGCAGTTTTCAGAGGGCGGGGAATCAGCCCCAGCATTTT. Its protein is CASSFQRAGNQPQHF.